Reported below is one T cell receptor beta chain. This entry belongs to a study of shared T cell receptors in the human thymus. Generated by immunoSEQ multiplex PCR, the TCRdb table keeps only in-frame clones and is missing some. The sample carries about 380,000 clones, just under 95% recorded once. CDR1 is LNHDA, CDR2 SQIVND, per germline (reference sequence). The CDR3 loop spans 13 amino acids. V was pared by 3 bases and J by 4 bases, with 7 bases between. The clonotype originates from a human donor. The chain is built from TRBV19 and TRBJ2-1; no clear D gene. Sequencing used thymocytes. This CDR3 reads CASSMALYNEQFF. CDR3 DNA: TGTGCCAGTAGTATGGCCTTATACAATGAGCAGTTCTTC.